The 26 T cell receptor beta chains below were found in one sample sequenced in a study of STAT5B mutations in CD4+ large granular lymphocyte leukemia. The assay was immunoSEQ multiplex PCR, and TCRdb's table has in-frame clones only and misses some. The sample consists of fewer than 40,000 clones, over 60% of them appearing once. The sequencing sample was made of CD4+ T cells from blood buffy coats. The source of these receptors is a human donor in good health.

The CDR3 DNA follows: TGTGCCAGCAGCCCGGACAGTGGGGGATCACAGCAGTACTTC. Translated: CASSPDSGGSQQYF. The chain links TRBV14 to TRBJ2-7; D is possibly TRBD1 (6 bases). The germline CDR1 and CDR2 sequences are SGHDN and FVKESK. The CDR3 has 14 residues. With 4 bases removed from V and 8 bases from J, the gap between germline ends came to 18 bases.

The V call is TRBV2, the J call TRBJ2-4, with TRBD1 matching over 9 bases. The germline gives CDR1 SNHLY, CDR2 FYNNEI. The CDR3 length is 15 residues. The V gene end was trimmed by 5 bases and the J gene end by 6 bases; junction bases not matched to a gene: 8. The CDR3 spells CASSTTGTGINIQYF. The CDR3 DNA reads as TGTGCCAGCAGTACGACCGGGACAGGGATAAACATTCAGTACTTC.

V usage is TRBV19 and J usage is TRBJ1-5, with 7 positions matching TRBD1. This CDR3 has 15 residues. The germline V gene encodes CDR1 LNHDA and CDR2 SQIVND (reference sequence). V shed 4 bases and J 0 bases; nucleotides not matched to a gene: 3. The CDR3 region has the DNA TGTGCCAGTAGTACACAGGGGAATAGCAATCAGCCCCAGCATTTT. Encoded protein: CASSTQGNSNQPQHF.

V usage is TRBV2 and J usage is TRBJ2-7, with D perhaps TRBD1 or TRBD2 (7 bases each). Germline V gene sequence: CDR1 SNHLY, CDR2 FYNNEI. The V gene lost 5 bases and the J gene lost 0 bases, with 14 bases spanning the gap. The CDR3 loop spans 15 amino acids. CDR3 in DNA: TGTGCCAGCAGTCCCCTCAGGGGGGGCTCCTACGAGCAGTACTTC. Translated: CASSPLRGGSYEQYF.

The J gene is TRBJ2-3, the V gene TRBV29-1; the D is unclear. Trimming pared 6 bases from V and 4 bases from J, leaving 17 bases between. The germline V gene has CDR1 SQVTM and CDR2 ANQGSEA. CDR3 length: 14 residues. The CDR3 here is CSVRTSSSPDTQYF. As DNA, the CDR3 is TGCAGCGTCCGGACCTCCTCTAGTCCAGATACGCAGTATTTT.

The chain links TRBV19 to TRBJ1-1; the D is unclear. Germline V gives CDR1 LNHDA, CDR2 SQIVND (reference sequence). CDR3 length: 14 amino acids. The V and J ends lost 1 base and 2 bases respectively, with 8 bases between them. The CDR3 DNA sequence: TGTGCCAGTAGTATAGTCAGCGGTAACACTGAAGCTTTCTTT. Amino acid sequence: CASSIVSGNTEAFF. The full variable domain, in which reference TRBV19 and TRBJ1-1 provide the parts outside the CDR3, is DGGITQSPKYLFRKEGQNVTLSCEQNLNHDAMYWYRQDPGQGLRLIYYSQIVNDFQKGDIAEGYSVSREKKESFPLTVTSAQKNPTAFYLCASSIVSGNTEAFFGQGTRLTVV.

CDR3 nucleotides: TGCGCCAGCAGCCAAGATCTAACCCCCCGCACAGGATACACTGAAGCTTTCTTT. This gives the protein CASSQDLTPRTGYTEAFF. The chain employs TRBV4-1 and TRBJ1-1; possible D gene TRBD1, 5 bases. The CDR3 covers 18 residues. Trimming cost V 0 bases and J 3 bases, with 20 bases left between them. Germline CDR1 reads MGHRA; CDR2 reads YSYEKL.

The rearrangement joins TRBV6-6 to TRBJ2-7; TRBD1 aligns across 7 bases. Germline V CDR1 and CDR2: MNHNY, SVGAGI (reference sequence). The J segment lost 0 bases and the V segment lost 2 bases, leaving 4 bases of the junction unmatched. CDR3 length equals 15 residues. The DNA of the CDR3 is TGTGCCAGCAGTTACCGCCGGGACAGCTCCTACGAGCAGTACTTC. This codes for CASSYRRDSSYEQYF.

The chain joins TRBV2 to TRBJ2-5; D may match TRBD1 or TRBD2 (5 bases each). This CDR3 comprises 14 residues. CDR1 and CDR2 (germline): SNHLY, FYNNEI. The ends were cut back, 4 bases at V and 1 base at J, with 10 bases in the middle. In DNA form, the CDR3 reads TGTGCCAGCAGTGGCCGGGACGGCCAAGAGACCCAGTACTTC. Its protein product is CASSGRDGQETQYF. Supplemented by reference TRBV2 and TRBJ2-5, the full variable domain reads EPEVTQTPSHQVTQMGQEVILRCVPISNHLYFYWYRQILGQKVEFLVSFYNNEISEKSEIFDDQFSVERPDGSNFTLKIRSTKLEDSAMYFCASSGRDGQETQYFGPGTRLLVL.

Here the CDR3 reads CASSVDGGGVETQYF. In DNA, the CDR3 is TGTGCCAGCAGTGTTGACGGCGGGGGGGTGGAGACCCAGTACTTC. The gene calls are TRBV5-4 and TRBJ2-5, with 9 positions matching TRBD2. V lost 5 bases, J lost 5 bases, and 10 bases stayed unmatched. This CDR3 comprises 15 residues. The germline gives CDR1 SGHNT, CDR2 YYREEE (reference sequence).

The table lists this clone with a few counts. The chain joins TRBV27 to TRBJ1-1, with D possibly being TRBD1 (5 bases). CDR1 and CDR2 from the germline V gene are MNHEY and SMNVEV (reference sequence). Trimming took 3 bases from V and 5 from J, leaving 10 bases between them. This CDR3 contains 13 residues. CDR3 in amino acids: CASSFSRGTEAFF. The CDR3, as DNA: TGTGCCAGCAGTTTCTCCCGGGGGACTGAAGCTTTCTTT.

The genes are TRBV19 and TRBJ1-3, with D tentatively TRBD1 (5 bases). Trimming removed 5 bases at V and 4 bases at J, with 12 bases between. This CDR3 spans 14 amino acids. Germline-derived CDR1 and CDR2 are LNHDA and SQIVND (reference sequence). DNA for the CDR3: TGTGCCAGTAGTTGGTGGAGGGACGGAAACACCATATATTTT. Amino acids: CASSWWRDGNTIYF.

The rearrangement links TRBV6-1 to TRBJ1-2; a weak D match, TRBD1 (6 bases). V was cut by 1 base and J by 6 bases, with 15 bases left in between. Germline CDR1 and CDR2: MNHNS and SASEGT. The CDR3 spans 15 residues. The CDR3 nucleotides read TGTGCCAGCAGTGAAGGAACGGGACAAATTGATGGCTACACCTTC. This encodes CASSEGTGQIDGYTF.

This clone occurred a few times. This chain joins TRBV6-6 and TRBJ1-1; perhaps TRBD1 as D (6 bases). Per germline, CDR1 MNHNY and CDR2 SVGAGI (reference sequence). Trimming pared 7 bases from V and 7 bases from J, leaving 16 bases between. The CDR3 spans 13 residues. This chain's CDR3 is CASTKQGAIEAFF. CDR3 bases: TGTGCCAGCACCAAACAGGGTGCTATTGAAGCTTTCTTT.

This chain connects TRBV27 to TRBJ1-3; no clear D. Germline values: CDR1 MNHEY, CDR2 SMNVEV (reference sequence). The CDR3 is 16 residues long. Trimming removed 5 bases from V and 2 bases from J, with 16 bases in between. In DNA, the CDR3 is TGTGCCAGCAGTCCCCGGGCCCCAGGAACTGGAAACACCATATATTTT. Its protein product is CASSPRAPGTGNTIYF.

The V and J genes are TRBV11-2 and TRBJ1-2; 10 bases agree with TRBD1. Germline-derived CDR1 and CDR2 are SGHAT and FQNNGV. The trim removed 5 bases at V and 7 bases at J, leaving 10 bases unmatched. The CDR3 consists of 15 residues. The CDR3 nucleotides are TGTGCCAGCAGCCATGACAGGGGGCGCGTTGGTGGCTACACCTTC. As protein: CASSHDRGRVGGYTF. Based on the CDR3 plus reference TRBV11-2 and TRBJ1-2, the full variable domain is EAGVAQSPRYKIIEKRQSVAFWCNPISGHATLYWYQQILGQGPKLLIQFQNNGVVDDSQLPKDRFSAERLKGVDSTLKIQPAKLEDSAVYLCASSHDRGRVGGYTFGSGTRLTVV.

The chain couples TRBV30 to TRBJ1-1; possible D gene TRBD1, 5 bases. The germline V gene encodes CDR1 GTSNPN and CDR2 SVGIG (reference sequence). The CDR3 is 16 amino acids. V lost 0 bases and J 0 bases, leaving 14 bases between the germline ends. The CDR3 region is CAWSVPPTGLNTEAFF. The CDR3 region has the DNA TGTGCCTGGAGTGTTCCCCCCACAGGTTTGAACACTGAAGCTTTCTTT.

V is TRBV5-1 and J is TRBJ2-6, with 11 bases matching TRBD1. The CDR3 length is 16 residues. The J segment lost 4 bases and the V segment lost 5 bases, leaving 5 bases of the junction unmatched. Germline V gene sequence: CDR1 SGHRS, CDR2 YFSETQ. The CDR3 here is CASRWDRGTGANVLTF. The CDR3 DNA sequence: TGCGCCAGCAGGTGGGACAGGGGGACAGGGGCCAACGTCCTGACTTTC. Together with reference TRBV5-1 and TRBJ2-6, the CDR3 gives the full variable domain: KAGVTQTPRYLIKTRGQQVTLSCSPISGHRSVSWYQQTPGQGLQFLFEYFSETQRNKGNFPGRFSGRQFSNSRSEMNVSTLELGDSALYLCASRWDRGTGANVLTFGAGSRLTVL.

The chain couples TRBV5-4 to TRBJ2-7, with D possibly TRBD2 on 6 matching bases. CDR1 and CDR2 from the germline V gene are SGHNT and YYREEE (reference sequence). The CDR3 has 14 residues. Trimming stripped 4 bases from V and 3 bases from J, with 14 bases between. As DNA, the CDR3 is TGTGCCAGCAGCCCCCGACTAGGAGGCTACGAGCAGTACTTC. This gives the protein CASSPRLGGYEQYF.

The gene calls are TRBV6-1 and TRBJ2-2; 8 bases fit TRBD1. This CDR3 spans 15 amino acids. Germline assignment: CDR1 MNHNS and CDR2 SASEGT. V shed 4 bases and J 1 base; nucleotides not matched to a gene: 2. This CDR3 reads CASSGTGWNTGELFF. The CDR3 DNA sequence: TGTGCCAGCAGTGGGACAGGGTGGAACACCGGGGAGCTGTTTTTT.

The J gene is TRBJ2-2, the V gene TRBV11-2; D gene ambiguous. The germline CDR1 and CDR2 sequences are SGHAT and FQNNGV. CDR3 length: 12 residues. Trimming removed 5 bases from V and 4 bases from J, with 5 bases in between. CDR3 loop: CASSVGTGELFF. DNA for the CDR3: TGTGCCAGCAGCGTTGGCACCGGGGAGCTGTTTTTT.

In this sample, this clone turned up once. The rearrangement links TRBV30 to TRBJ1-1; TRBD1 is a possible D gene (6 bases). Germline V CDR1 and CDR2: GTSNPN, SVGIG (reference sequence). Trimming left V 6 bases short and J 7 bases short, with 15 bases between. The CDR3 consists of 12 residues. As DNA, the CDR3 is TGTGCCTGCCACCCGGGACAACATGAAGCTTTCTTT. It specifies CACHPGQHEAFF.

The CDR3 DNA reads TGTGCCAGCAGCCCCGGGGGATACACCGGGGAGCTGTTTTTT. It yields the protein CASSPGGYTGELFF. V is TRBV7-9 and J is TRBJ2-2; D is perhaps TRBD2 (6 bases). CDR1 SEHNR and CDR2 FQNEAQ come from the germline V gene (reference sequence). This CDR3 is 14 amino acids long. V was shortened by 5 bases and J by 3 bases, with 10 bases between the two germline ends.

For the CDR3, the DNA is TGTGCCAGCAGCTTTAGCGGTGTAACCTACGAGCAGTACTTC. Protein product: CASSFSGVTYEQYF. J is TRBJ2-7 and V is TRBV5-4; D may be TRBD2 (6 bases). The CDR3 loop spans 14 amino acids. Germline values: CDR1 SGHNT, CDR2 YYREEE (reference sequence). With 2 bases removed from V and 2 bases from J, the gap between germline ends came to 11 bases.

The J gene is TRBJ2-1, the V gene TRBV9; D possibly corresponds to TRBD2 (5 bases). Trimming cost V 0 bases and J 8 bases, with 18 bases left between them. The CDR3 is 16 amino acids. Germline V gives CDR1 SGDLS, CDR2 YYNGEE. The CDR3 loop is CASSVGPQLTRDEQFF. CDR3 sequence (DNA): TGTGCCAGCAGCGTAGGTCCACAACTTACGCGGGATGAGCAGTTCTTC. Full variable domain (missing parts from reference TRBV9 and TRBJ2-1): DSGVTQTPKHLITATGQRVTLRCSPRSGDLSVYWYQQSLDQGLQFLIQYYNGEERAKGNILERFSAQQFPDLHSELNLSSLELGDSALYFCASSVGPQLTRDEQFFGPGTRLTVL.

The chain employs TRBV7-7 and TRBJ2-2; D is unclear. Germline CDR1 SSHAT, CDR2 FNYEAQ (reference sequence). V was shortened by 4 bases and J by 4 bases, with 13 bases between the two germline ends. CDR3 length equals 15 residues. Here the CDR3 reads CASSSAPATTGELFF. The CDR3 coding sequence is TGTGCCAGCAGCTCCGCCCCCGCTACCACCGGGGAGCTGTTTTTT.